This T cell receptor beta chain comes out of a study of OX40 agonist ivuxolimab in advanced cancers. Regarding this clone: The target antigen is unknown.

Study results and limitations: No antigen was identified for the clonally expanded peripheral T cells.

The method was immunoSEQ multiplex PCR; TCRdb's version includes in-frame clones alone and lacks a portion of them. The top ten hold 45% to 50% of the sample, which has about 12,000 clones, more than 75% seen once. The V segment lost 2 bases and the J segment 6 bases; nucleotides outside the gene matches: 3. CDR1 LGHNA and CDR2 YSLEER come from the germline V gene. CDR3 length: 14 residues. The sequence was collected from an adult with an advanced solid tumor such as melanoma, head and neck, liver or kidney cancer. The gene calls are TRBV4-3 and TRBJ2-2; 7 nucleotides match TRBD2. This specimen was CD4+ or CD8+ T cells sorted from blood, taken in a trial of the OX40 agonist ivuxolimab. The CDR3 here is CASSQTREAGELFF. The CDR3 DNA reads TGCGCCAGCAGCCAAACACGGGAGGCCGGGGAGCTGTTTTTT.